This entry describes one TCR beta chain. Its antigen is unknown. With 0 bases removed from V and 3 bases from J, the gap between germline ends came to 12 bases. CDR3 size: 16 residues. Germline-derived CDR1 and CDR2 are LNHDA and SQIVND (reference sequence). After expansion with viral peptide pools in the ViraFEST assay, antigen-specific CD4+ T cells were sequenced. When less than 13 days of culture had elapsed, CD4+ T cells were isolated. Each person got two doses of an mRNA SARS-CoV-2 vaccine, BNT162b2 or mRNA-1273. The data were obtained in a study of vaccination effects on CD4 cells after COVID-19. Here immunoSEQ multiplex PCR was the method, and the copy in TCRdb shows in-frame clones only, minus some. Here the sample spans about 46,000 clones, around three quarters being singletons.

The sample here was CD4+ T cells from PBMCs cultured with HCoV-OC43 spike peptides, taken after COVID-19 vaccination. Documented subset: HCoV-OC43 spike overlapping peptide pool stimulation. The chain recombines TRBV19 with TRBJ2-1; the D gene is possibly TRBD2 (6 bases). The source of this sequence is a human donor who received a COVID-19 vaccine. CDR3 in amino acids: CASSIDRGGGYNEQFF. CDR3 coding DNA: TGTGCCAGTAGTATAGATCGGGGAGGCGGCTACAATGAGCAGTTCTTC.